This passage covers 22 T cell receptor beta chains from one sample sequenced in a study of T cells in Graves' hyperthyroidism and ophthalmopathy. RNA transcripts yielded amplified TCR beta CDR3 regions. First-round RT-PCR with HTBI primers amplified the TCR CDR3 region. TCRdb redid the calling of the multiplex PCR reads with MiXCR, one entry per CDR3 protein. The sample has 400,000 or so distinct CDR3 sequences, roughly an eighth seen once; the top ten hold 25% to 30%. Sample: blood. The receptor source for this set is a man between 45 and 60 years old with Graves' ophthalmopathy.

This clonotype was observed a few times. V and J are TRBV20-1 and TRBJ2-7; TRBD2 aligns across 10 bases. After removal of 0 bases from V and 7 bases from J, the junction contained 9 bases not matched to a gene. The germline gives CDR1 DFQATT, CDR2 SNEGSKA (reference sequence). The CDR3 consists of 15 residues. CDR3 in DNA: TGCAGTGCTAGAGATCCGGCTAGCGGGAGCCGGGAGCAGTACTTC. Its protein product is CSARDPASGSREQYF.

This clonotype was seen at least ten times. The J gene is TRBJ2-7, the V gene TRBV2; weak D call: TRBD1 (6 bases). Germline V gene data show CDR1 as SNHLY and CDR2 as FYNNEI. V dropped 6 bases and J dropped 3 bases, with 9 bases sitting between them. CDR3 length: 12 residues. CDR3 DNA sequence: TGTGCCAGCAGGGGGACACACTACGAGCAGTACTTC. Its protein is CASRGTHYEQYF.

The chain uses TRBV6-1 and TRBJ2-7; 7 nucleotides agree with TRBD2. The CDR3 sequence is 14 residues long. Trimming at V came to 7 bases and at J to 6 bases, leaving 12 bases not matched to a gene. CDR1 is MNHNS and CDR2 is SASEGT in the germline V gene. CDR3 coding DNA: TGTGCCAGCAAAACTAGCGAAGCGCTGGCCGAGCAGTACTTC. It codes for CASKTSEALAEQYF.

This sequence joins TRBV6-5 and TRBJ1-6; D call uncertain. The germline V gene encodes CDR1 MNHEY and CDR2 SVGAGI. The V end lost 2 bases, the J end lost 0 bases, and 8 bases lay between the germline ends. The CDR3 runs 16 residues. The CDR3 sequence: CASSYGSVSYNSPLHF. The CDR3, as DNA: TGTGCCAGCAGTTACGGGAGTGTCTCCTATAATTCACCCCTCCACTTT.

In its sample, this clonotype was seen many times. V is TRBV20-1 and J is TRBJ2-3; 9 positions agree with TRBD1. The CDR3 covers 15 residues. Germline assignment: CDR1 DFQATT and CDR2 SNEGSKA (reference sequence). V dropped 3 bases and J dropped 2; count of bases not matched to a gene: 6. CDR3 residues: CSASPGTGNTDTQYF. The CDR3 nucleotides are TGCAGTGCTAGCCCCGGGACAGGGAACACAGATACGCAGTATTTT.

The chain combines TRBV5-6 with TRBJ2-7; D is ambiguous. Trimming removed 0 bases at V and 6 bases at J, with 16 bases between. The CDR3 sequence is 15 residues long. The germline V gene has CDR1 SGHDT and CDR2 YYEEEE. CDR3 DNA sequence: TGTGCCAGCAGCTTGGATCCGATCCCTGGCACCGAGCAGTACTTC. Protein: CASSLDPIPGTEQYF.

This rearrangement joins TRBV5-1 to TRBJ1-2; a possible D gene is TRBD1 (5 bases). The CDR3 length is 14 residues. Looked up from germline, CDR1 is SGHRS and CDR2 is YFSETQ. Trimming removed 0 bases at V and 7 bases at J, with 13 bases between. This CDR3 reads CASSLALGTRGYTF. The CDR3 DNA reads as TGCGCCAGCAGCTTGGCCCTGGGGACGCGTGGCTACACCTTC. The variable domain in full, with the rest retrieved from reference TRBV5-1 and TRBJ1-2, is KAGVTQTPRYLIKTRGQQVTLSCSPISGHRSVSWYQQTPGQGLQFLFEYFSETQRNKGNFPGRFSGRQFSNSRSEMNVSTLELGDSALYLCASSLALGTRGYTFGSGTRLTVV.

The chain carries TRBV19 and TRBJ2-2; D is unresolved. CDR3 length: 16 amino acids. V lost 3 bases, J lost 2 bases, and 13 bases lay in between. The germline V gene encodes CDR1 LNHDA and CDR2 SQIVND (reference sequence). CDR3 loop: CASSMSWARNTGELFF. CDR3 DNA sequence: TGTGCCAGTAGTATGTCCTGGGCTAGAAACACCGGGGAGCTGTTTTTT.

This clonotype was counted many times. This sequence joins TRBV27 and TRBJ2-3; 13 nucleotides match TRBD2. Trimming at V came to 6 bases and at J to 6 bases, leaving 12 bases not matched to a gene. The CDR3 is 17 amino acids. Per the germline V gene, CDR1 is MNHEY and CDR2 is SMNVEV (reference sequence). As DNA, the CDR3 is TGTGCCAGCAGGCCAAACGGACTAGCGGGAGTTACGGATACGCAGTATTTT. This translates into CASRPNGLAGVTDTQYF.

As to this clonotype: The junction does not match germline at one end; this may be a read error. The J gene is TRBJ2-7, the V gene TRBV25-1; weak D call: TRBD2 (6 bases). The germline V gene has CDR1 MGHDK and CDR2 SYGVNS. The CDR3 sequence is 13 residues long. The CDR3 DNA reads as TGTGCCAGCAGTAACTCTGGAGGGCGGCAGCAGGACTTC. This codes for CASSNSGGRQQDF.

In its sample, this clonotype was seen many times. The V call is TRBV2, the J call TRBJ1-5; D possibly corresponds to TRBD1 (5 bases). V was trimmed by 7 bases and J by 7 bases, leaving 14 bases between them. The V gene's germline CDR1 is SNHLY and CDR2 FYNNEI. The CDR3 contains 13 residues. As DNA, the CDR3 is TGTGCCAGCACCGGGGGTACATCCCAGCCCCAGCATTTT. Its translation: CASTGGTSQPQHF.

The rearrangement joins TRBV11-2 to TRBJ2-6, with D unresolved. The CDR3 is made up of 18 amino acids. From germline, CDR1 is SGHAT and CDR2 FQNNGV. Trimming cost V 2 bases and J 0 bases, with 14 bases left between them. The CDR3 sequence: CASSLSRVVLSGANVLTF. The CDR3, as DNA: TGTGCCAGCAGCTTAAGTCGTGTGGTCCTCTCTGGGGCCAACGTCCTGACTTTC. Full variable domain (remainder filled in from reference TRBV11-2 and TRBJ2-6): EAGVAQSPRYKIIEKRQSVAFWCNPISGHATLYWYQQILGQGPKLLIQFQNNGVVDDSQLPKDRFSAERLKGVDSTLKIQPAKLEDSAVYLCASSLSRVVLSGANVLTFGAGSRLTVL.

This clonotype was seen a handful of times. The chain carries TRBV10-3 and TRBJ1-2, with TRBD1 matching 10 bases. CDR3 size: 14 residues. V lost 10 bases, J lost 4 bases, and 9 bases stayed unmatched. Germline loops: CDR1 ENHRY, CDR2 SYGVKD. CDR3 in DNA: TGTGCCAGCGGACAGGGGGAACAGGTCTATGGCTACACCTTC. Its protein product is CASGQGEQVYGYTF.

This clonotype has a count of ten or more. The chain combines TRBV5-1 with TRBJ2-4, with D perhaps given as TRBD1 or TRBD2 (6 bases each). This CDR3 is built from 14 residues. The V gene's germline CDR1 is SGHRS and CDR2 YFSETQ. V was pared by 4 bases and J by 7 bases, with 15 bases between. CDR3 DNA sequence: TGCGCCAGCAGCCGGGACCACGGGGGCAACATTCAGTACTTC. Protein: CASSRDHGGNIQYF.

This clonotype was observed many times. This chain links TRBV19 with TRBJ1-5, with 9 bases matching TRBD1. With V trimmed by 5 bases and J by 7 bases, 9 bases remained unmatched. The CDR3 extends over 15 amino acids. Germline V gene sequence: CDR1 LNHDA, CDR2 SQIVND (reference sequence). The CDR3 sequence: CASSPRLTGGQPQHF. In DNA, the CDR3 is TGTGCCAGTAGTCCCCGCTTGACAGGGGGGCAGCCCCAGCATTTT.

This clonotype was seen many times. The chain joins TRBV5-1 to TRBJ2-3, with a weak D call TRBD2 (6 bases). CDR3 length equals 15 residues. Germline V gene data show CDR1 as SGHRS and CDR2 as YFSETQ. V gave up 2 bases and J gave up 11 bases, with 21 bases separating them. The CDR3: CASSLNGTPLTVQYF. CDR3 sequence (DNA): TGCGCCAGCAGCTTAAACGGGACTCCCCTAACAGTGCAGTATTTT.

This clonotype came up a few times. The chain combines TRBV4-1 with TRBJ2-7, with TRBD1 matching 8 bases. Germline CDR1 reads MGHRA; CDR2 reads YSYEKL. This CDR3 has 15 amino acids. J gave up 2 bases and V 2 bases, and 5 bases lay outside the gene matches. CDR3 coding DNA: TGCGCCAGCAGCCAATCTGACAGGGGAGCCTACGAGCAGTACTTC. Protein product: CASSQSDRGAYEQYF.

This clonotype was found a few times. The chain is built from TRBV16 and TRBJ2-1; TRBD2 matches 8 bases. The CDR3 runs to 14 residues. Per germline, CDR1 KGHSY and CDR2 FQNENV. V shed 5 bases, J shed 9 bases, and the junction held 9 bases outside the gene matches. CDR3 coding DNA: TGTGCCAGCAGCGATACAGCGGGAGTCGGTGAGCAGTTCTTC. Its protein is CASSDTAGVGEQFF.

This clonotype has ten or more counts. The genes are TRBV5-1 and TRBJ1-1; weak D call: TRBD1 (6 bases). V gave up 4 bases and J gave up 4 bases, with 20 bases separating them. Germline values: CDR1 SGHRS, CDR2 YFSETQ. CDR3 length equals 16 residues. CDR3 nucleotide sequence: TGCGCCAGCAGCAGGGGTATGGTACAGGGTGTCACTGAAGCTTTCTTT. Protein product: CASSRGMVQGVTEAFF.

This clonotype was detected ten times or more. The CDR3 sequence: CASTRTDFSYNSPLHF. For the CDR3, the DNA is TGTGCCAGCACCAGGACAGATTTCTCCTATAATTCACCCCTCCACTTT. The J gene is TRBJ1-6, the V gene TRBV6-1, with D maybe TRBD1 (6 bases). The CDR3 runs to 16 residues. Germline V gene lookup returns CDR1 MNHNS and CDR2 SASEGT. V lost 7 bases, J lost 0 bases, and 13 bases lay in between.

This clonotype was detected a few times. The CDR3 DNA reads TGTGCCAGCAGTTTTAAAGGACAGGGGTTTTCACCCCTCCACTTT. As protein: CASSFKGQGFSPLHF. The chain is built from TRBV27 and TRBJ1-6, with 9 bases matching TRBD1. The CDR3 covers 15 residues. The germline CDR1 and CDR2 sequences are MNHEY and SMNVEV (reference sequence). The junction had 6 bases not matched to a gene; V was cut back by 3 bases and J by 9 bases.

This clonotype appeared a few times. DNA of the CDR3: TGTGCCACAACAGGGACAGACCAGGGCTATGGCTACACCTTC. It translates to CATTGTDQGYGYTF. The J gene is TRBJ1-2, the V gene TRBV10-3; 7 bases map to TRBD1. In germline, CDR1 is ENHRY, CDR2 SYGVKD. V lost 10 bases and J lost 4; bases outside the gene matches: 12. The CDR3 runs to 14 residues.